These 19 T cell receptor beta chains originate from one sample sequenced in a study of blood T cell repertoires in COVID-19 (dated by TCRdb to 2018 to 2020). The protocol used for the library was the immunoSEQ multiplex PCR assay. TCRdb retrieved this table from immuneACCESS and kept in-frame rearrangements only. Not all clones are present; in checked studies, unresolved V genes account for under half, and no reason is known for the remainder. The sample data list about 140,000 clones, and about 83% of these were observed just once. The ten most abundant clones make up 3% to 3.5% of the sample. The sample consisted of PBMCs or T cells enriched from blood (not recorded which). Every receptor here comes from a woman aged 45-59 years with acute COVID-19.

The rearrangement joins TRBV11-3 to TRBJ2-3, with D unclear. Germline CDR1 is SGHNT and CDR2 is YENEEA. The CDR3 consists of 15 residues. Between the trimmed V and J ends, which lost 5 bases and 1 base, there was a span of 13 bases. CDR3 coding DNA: TGTGCCAGCAGCCTCCTTCCGCTACGCACAGATACGCAGTATTTT. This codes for CASSLLPLRTDTQYF.

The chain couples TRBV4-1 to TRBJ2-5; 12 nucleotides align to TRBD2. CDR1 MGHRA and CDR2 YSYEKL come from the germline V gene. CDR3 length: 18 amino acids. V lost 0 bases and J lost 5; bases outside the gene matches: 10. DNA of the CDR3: TGCGCCAGCAGCCAAGAAATCTCTAGCGGGAGGGCTCTGGAGACCCAGTACTTC. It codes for CASSQEISSGRALETQYF.

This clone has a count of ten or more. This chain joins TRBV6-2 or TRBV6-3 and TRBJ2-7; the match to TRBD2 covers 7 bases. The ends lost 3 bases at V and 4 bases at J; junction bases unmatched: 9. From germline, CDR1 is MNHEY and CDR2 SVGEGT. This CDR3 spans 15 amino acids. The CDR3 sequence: CASSYVRAGLYEQYF. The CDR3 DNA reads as TGTGCCAGCAGTTATGTCAGGGCGGGACTATACGAGCAGTACTTC.

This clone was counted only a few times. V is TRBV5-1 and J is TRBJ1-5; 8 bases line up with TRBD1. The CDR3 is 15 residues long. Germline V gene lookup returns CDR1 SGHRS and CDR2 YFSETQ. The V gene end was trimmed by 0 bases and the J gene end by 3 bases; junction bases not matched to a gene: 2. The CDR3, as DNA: TGCGCCAGCAGCTTGGAGACAGGGGCCAATCAGCCCCAGCATTTT. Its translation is CASSLETGANQPQHF.

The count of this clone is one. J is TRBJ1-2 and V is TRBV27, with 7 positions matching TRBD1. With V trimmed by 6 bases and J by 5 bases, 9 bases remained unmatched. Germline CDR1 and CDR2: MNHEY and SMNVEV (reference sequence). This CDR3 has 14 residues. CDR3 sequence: CASRKQGPAYGYTF. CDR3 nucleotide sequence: TGTGCCAGCAGGAAACAGGGGCCAGCATATGGCTACACCTTC.

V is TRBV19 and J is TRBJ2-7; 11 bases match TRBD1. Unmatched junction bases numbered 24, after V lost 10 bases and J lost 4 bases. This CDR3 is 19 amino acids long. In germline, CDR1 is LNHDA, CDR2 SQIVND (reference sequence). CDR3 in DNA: TGTGCCACTCGTAGTATAGGAGGCGGTTCGGGGACAGGGGGATACGAGCAGTACTTC. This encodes CATRSIGGGSGTGGYEQYF. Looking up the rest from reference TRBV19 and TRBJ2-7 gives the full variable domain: DGGITQSPKYLFRKEGQNVTLSCEQNLNHDAMYWYRQDPGQGLRLIYYSQIVNDFQKGDIAEGYSVSREKKESFPLTVTSAQKNPTAFYLCATRSIGGGSGTGGYEQYFGPGTRLTVT.

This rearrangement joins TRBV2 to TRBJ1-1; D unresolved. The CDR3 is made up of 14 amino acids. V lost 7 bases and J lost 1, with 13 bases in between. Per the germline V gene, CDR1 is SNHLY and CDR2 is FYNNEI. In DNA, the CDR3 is TGTGCCAGCACCAAAGCGAGCGGGAACACTGAAGCTTTCTTT. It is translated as CASTKASGNTEAFF. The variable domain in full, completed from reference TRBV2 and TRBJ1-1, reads EPEVTQTPSHQVTQMGQEVILRCVPISNHLYFYWYRQILGQKVEFLVSFYNNEISEKSEIFDDQFSVERPDGSNFTLKIRSTKLEDSAMYFCASTKASGNTEAFFGQGTRLTVV.

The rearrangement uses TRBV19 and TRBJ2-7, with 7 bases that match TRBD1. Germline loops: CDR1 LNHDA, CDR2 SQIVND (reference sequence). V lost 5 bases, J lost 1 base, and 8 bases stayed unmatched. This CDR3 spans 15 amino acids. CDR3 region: CASSPAGTASYEQYF. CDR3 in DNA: TGTGCCAGTAGTCCAGCCGGGACAGCTTCCTACGAGCAGTACTTC.

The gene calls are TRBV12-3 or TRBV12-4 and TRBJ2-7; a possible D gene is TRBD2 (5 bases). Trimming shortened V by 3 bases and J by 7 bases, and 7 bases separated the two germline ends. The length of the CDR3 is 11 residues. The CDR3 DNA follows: TGTGCCAGCAGTTTTACGGGGGAGCAGTACTTC. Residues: CASSFTGEQYF.

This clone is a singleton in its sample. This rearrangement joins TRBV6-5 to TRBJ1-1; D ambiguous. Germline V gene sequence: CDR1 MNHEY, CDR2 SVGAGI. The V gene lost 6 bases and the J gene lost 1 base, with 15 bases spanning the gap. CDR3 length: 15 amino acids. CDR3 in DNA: TGTGCCAGCAGGGGTACCGACTACCAGAACACTGAAGCTTTCTTT. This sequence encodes CASRGTDYQNTEAFF.

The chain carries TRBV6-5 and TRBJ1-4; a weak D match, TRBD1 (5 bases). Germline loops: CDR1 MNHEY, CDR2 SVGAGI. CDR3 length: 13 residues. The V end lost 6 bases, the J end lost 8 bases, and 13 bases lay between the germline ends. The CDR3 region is CASRRGLREKLFF. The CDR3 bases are TGTGCCAGCAGAAGGGGTTTGCGGGAAAAACTGTTTTTT.

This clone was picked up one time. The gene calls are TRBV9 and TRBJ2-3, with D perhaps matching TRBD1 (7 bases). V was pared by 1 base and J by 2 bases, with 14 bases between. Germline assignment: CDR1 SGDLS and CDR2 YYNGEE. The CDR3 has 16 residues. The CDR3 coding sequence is TGTGCCAGCAGCGTAAACCCAGGGGGGCTCACAGATACGCAGTATTTT. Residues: CASSVNPGGLTDTQYF.

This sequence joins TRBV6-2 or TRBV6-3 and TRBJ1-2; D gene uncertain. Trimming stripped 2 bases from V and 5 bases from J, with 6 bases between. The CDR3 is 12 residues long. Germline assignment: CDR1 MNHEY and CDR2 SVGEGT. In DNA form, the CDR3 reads TGTGCCAGCAGTTACACGGTTTATGGCTACACCTTC. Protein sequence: CASSYTVYGYTF.

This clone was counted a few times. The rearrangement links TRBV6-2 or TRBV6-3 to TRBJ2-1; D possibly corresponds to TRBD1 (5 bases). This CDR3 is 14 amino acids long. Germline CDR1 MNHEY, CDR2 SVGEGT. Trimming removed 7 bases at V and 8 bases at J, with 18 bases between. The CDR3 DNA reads TGTGCCAGCACCCCCGACAGTCTGTCGGATGAGCAGTTCTTC. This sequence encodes CASTPDSLSDEQFF.

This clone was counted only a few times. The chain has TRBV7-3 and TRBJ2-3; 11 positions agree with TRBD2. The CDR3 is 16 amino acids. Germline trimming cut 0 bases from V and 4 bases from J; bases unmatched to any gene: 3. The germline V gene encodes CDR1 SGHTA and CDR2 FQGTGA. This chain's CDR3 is CASSLTIAGGPDTQYF. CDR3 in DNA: TGTGCCAGCAGCTTAACGATAGCGGGAGGGCCAGATACGCAGTATTTT.

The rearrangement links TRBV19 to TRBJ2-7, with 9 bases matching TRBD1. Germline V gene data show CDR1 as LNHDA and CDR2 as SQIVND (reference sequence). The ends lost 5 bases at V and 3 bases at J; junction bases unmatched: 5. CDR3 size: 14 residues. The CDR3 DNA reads TGTGCCAGTAGTCCCAGGACAGGGGTCTACGAGCAGTACTTC. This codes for CASSPRTGVYEQYF.

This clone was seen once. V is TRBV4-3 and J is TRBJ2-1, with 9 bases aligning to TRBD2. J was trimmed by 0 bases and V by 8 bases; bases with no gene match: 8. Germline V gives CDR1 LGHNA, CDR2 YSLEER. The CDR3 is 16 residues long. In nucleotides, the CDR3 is TGCGCCAGCGGCCGGACTAGCGATAGCTCCTACAATGAGCAGTTCTTC. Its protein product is CASGRTSDSSYNEQFF.

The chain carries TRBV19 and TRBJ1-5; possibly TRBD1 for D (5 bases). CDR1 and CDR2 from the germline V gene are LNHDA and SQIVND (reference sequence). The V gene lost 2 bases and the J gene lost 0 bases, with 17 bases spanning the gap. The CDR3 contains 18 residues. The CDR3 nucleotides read TGTGCCAGTAGTATAAGTGGACAAAGTATCGTTAGCAATCAGCCCCAGCATTTT. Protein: CASSISGQSIVSNQPQHF.

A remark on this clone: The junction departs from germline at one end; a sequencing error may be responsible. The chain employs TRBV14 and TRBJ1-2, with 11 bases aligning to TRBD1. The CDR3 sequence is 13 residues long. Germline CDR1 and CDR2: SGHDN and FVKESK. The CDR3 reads CASSQVRDRGVFF. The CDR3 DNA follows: TGTGCCAGCAGCCAAGTTAGGGACAGGGGGGTCTTCTTC.